One sample yielded the 25 T cell receptor beta chains listed below, sequenced in a study of cytomegalovirus exposure and HLA in healthy donors. The PCR made use of 60 Vbeta and 13 Jbeta primers. Profiling relied on immunoSEQ multiplex PCR, and the TCRdb table lists in-frame clones only, not all of them. The sample consists of 200,000 to 250,000 clones, over 70% of them appearing once. The specimen was PBMCs. These receptors all come from a boy aged 2 to 10 in good health and CMV-seronegative.

The rearrangement uses TRBV6-1 and TRBJ2-3; D call uncertain. From germline, CDR1 is MNHNS and CDR2 SASEGT. The CDR3 loop spans 13 amino acids. V lost 3 bases to trimming and J lost 3 bases, with 7 bases between them. DNA for the CDR3: TGTGCCAGCAGTGACGAGGAGACAGATACGCAGTATTTT. Translated: CASSDEETDTQYF.

This clone was detected once. The chain couples TRBV18 to TRBJ1-1; 7 bases agree with TRBD1. The CDR3 loop spans 14 amino acids. The trim removed 5 bases at V and 1 base at J, leaving 4 bases unmatched. Per the germline V gene, CDR1 is KGHSH and CDR2 is LQKENI. The DNA of the CDR3 is TGTGCCAGCTCATGGGGGACAGAGAACACTGAAGCTTTCTTT. Amino acids: CASSWGTENTEAFF.

The chain uses TRBV18 and TRBJ1-2, with 7 positions matching TRBD1. Germline-derived CDR1 and CDR2 are KGHSH and LQKENI. The CDR3 has 15 residues. V shed 4 bases and J 4 bases; nucleotides not matched to a gene: 9. The CDR3 reads CASSLGTEPSYGYTF. CDR3 DNA: TGTGCCAGCTCACTCGGGACAGAACCCTCCTATGGCTACACCTTC.

J is TRBJ1-1 and V is TRBV13, with D perhaps matching TRBD1 (5 bases). V lost 6 bases and J 7 bases, leaving 15 bases between the germline ends. The CDR3 spans 13 residues. Germline CDR1 PRHDT, CDR2 FYEKMQ (reference sequence). The CDR3 DNA reads as TGTGCCAGCAGTCCCCGGCCGGGGGATGAAGCTTTCTTT. Amino acid sequence: CASSPRPGDEAFF.

The chain links TRBV7-9 to TRBJ1-3; no definite D call. Trimming removed 1 base at V and 2 bases at J, with 9 bases between. This CDR3 has 15 residues. Germline V gene sequence: CDR1 SEHNR, CDR2 FQNEAQ (reference sequence). This CDR3 is CASSLDAQTGNTIYF. The CDR3 DNA is TGTGCCAGCAGCTTAGACGCACAGACTGGAAACACCATATATTTT.

The V and J genes are TRBV7-9 and TRBJ2-3; D unclear. The CDR3 spans 15 residues. Trimming removed 4 bases at V and 2 bases at J, with 13 bases between. Germline V gene sequence: CDR1 SEHNR, CDR2 FQNEAQ (reference sequence). The CDR3 sequence is CASSYEVAFTDTQYF. CDR3 DNA sequence: TGTGCCAGCAGCTATGAAGTGGCTTTCACAGATACGCAGTATTTT.

The table lists this clone with a few counts. The chain combines TRBV6-6 with TRBJ2-7; 8 positions agree with TRBD1. The germline CDR1 and CDR2 sequences are MNHNY and SVGAGI (reference sequence). This CDR3 comprises 13 residues. The trim removed 7 bases at V and 3 bases at J, leaving 5 bases unmatched. The CDR3 here is CASTTDRDYEQYF. The CDR3, as DNA: TGTGCCAGCACCACGGACAGGGACTACGAGCAGTACTTC.

The chain carries TRBV7-6 and TRBJ2-7; TRBD1 aligns across 10 bases. The CDR3 has 15 amino acids. After removal of 5 bases from V and 3 bases from J, the junction contained 7 bases not matched to a gene. Germline loops: CDR1 SGHVS, CDR2 FNYEAQ. The DNA of the CDR3 is TGTGCCAGCAGCCTGGACAGGGGGGGCAACTACGAGCAGTACTTC. It specifies CASSLDRGGNYEQYF.

This chain connects TRBV5-6 to TRBJ2-5, with D possibly being TRBD2 (5 bases). V was clipped by 0 bases and J by 5 bases, with 8 bases between them. The CDR3 loop spans 13 amino acids. The germline CDR1 and CDR2 sequences are SGHDT and YYEEEE. CDR3 bases: TGTGCCAGCAGCTTGGCGCGAGGGGAGACCCAGTACTTC. Translation gives CASSLARGETQYF.

The chain couples TRBV7-6 to TRBJ2-5; D ambiguous. This CDR3 region has 15 residues. The V gene's germline CDR1 is SGHVS and CDR2 FNYEAQ. Trimming removed 1 base at V and 4 bases at J, with 13 bases between. The CDR3 reads CASSLDPLVGETQYF. In DNA form, the CDR3 reads TGTGCCAGCAGCTTAGATCCCCTAGTAGGAGAGACCCAGTACTTC.

The CDR3 is CASTQGLNYEQYF. As DNA, the CDR3 is TGTGCCAGCACCCAGGGACTTAACTACGAGCAGTACTTC. This rearrangement joins TRBV11-1 to TRBJ2-7, with D maybe TRBD2 (6 bases). The CDR3 consists of 13 residues. CDR1 SGHAT and CDR2 FQDESV come from the germline V gene (reference sequence). V lost 7 bases and J lost 3, with 13 bases in between.

V gene TRBV27 combines with J gene TRBJ1-2; 8 nucleotides line up with TRBD1. V trimming: 5 bases; J trimming: 0 bases; junction bases outside the gene matches: 8. The CDR3 totals 16 residues. Per germline, CDR1 MNHEY and CDR2 SMNVEV (reference sequence). CDR3: CASSPRTGRANYGYTF. For the CDR3, the DNA is TGTGCCAGCAGTCCTCGGACAGGGAGGGCTAACTATGGCTACACCTTC.

The J gene is TRBJ2-5, the V gene TRBV5-1, with 11 bases aligning to TRBD2. This CDR3 comprises 14 residues. Germline V gene lookup returns CDR1 SGHRS and CDR2 YFSETQ. V shed 2 bases, J shed 3 bases, and the junction held 0 bases outside the gene matches. The CDR3 bases are TGCGCCAGCAGCTTACTAGCGGGAGAAGAGACCCAGTACTTC. Encoded protein: CASSLLAGEETQYF.

This chain joins TRBV9 and TRBJ2-7, with D possibly being TRBD1 (6 bases). The CDR3 is 16 amino acids. The germline V gene encodes CDR1 SGDLS and CDR2 YYNGEE. V shed 6 bases and J shed 1 base, with 20 bases lying between them. CDR3: CASTLWDIPASYEQYF. The CDR3 DNA reads TGTGCCAGCACCTTATGGGACATCCCGGCATCCTACGAGCAGTACTTC. Filled out from reference TRBV9 and TRBJ2-7, the complete variable domain reads DSGVTQTPKHLITATGQRVTLRCSPRSGDLSVYWYQQSLDQGLQFLIQYYNGEERAKGNILERFSAQQFPDLHSELNLSSLELGDSALYFCASTLWDIPASYEQYFGPGTRLTVT.

The chain combines TRBV30 with TRBJ2-3; TRBD1 agrees at 7 bases. CDR3 size: 15 residues. V dropped 0 bases and J dropped 6; count of bases not matched to a gene: 9. From germline, CDR1 is GTSNPN and CDR2 SVGIG (reference sequence). CDR3 DNA: TGTGCCTGGAGTGTACAAAAGGGGGCGGCGGATACGCAGTATTTT. It codes for CAWSVQKGAADTQYF.

The chain employs TRBV29-1 and TRBJ1-2, with 11 bases aligning to TRBD1. CDR3 size: 13 residues. Losses at the gene ends were 8 bases for V and 6 bases for J; bases not matched to a gene: 8. Germline V CDR1 and CDR2: SQVTM, ANQGSEA. In DNA form, the CDR3 reads TGCAGCACGGACAGGGGGCTTAAGGATGGCTACACCTTC. It yields the protein CSTDRGLKDGYTF.

The rearrangement links TRBV6-5 to TRBJ2-5; TRBD1 is a possible D gene (6 bases). The germline V gene encodes CDR1 MNHEY and CDR2 SVGAGI. The V gene lost 6 bases and the J gene lost 4 bases, with 15 bases spanning the gap. CDR3 length equals 14 residues. The CDR3 region has the DNA TGTGCCAGCAGGGCCACAGGGATAGGAGAGACCCAGTACTTC. Residues: CASRATGIGETQYF.

Comments on this clone: The junction shows a germline mismatch at one end, possibly a read error. The chain links TRBV7-9 to TRBJ1-6, with no clear D. Germline V gene data show CDR1 as SEHNR and CDR2 as FQNEAQ (reference sequence). The CDR3 extends over 16 amino acids. CDR3 amino acids: CSSSFSPLSLDSPLHF. CDR3 DNA: TGTTCCAGCAGCTTTTCACCTCTTTCACTGGATTCACCCCTCCACTTT.

The V and J genes are TRBV9 and TRBJ2-7; 12 nucleotides line up with TRBD2. V was clipped by 3 bases and J by 7 bases; unmatched bases: 5. The CDR3 is 14 residues long. The germline V gene has CDR1 SGDLS and CDR2 YYNGEE. CDR3 protein: CASSGGLAGREQYF. The DNA of the CDR3 is TGTGCCAGCAGCGGTGGACTAGCGGGGAGGGAGCAGTACTTC.

This clone was observed once. The chain couples TRBV19 to TRBJ2-1; a possible D gene is TRBD2 (5 bases). Germline CDR1 LNHDA, CDR2 SQIVND (reference sequence). This CDR3 region has 16 residues. The ends were cut back, 1 base at V and 3 bases at J, with 13 bases in the middle. For the CDR3, the DNA is TGTGCCAGTAGTATAGGAGGGAGCGCCAGCTACAATGAGCAGTTCTTC. It yields the protein CASSIGGSASYNEQFF.

This chain connects TRBV23-1 to TRBJ2-7, with 8 bases identical to TRBD2. TRBV23-1 is designated an ORF whose function remains uncertain. This CDR3 comprises 17 residues. The V segment lost 4 bases and the J segment 2 bases; nucleotides outside the gene matches: 13. The CDR3 nucleotides are TGCGCCAGCAGTCCGACCTGCGGGGGGAAGTGGCCCTACGAGCAGTACTTC. It yields the protein CASSPTCGGKWPYEQYF.

Turning to this clone: Sequence at one end of the junction differs from germline and may be a read error. The chain recombines TRBV7-3 with TRBJ2-7; the D gene is possibly TRBD1 (6 bases). Germline V gives CDR1 SGHTA, CDR2 FQGTGA. The CDR3 covers 15 residues. CDR3 protein: CASSLEAGVSFEQYF. CDR3 DNA: TGTGCCAGCAGCTTAGAGGCAGGGGTATCCTTCGAGCAGTACTTC.

This chain uses TRBV2 with TRBJ2-7; perhaps TRBD1 as D (5 bases). The germline gives CDR1 SNHLY, CDR2 FYNNEI. This CDR3 region has 12 residues. V was shortened by 5 bases and J by 5 bases, with 10 bases between the two germline ends. The CDR3 DNA reads as TGTGCCAGCAGTACTACAGGTAACGAGCAGTACTTC. As protein: CASSTTGNEQYF.

The rearrangement joins TRBV27 to TRBJ2-7; 7 bases match TRBD1. Germline CDR1 reads MNHEY; CDR2 reads SMNVEV (reference sequence). CDR3 length equals 15 residues. V trimming: 0 bases; J trimming: 3 bases; junction bases outside the gene matches: 5. CDR3 nucleotide sequence: TGTGCCAGCAGTTTATCCTCCGGGACAGTCTACGAGCAGTACTTC. Translation: CASSLSSGTVYEQYF.

The genes are TRBV30 and TRBJ1-2, with a tentative D call TRBD1 (6 bases). V lost 3 bases to trimming and J lost 8 bases, with 22 bases between them. Germline V gene lookup returns CDR1 GTSNPN and CDR2 SVGIG (reference sequence). CDR3 length equals 15 residues. CDR3 nucleotide sequence: TGTGCCTGGAGAATCGTCCCGGAGGGGGAGGGAGGCTACACCTTC. This translates into CAWRIVPEGEGGYTF.